The T cell receptor beta chain under discussion was sequenced for a study of cytomegalovirus exposure and HLA in healthy donors. About the research overall: The approximately 120 validation repertoires used the same platform as the roughly 670 first-cohort repertoires, a later analysis reported.

The donors were part of the 120-subject validation cohort, which stood apart from the approximately 670-subject first cohort. Whole-study results and caveats: Most TCR sequences proved rare, with some public TCRs found in many donors.

The CDR3 extends over 14 amino acids. The V gene's germline CDR1 is SGHNT and CDR2 YYREEE (reference sequence). V lost 4 bases and J lost 2; bases outside the gene matches: 3. TCRdb keeps only in-frame clones here, not all; method: immunoSEQ multiplex PCR. The data hold roughly 250,000 clones, with approximately 83% observed a single time. This clone was seen a few times. Its antigen remains unknown. The chain combines TRBV5-4 with TRBJ1-3; 7 bases match TRBD1. The source of this sequence is a woman aged 25 to 39 in good health and CMV-seropositive. Sequencing used PBMCs. CDR3: CASSPTGTGNTIYF. In DNA form, the CDR3 reads TGTGCCAGCAGCCCGACAGGGACTGGAAACACCATATATTTT.